The 31 T cell receptor beta chains below come from one sample, sequenced in a study of T cell clones after liver transplantation (dated by TCRdb to the late 2010s). Library creation used the immunoSEQ multiplex PCR assay. Drawn from immuneACCESS, this table holds only the in-frame rearrangements with V and J called that TCRdb kept. Clones are partly lost; checked studies trace under half to an unresolved V gene and leave the rest unexplained. This sample comprises approximately 7,000 clones, less than 75% of them detected only once. Of the sample, roughly 28% falls within the top ten clones. Taken with the paper, the label for time point translates to: pre-transplant. Sequenced here: CD8+ T cells from blood, sampled before liver transplant. The receptors here all came from a human donor who received a liver transplant.

The chain employs TRBV19 and TRBJ1-5; unclear D gene. Per the germline V gene, CDR1 is LNHDA and CDR2 is SQIVND (reference sequence). V lost 9 bases, J lost 0 bases, and 27 bases lay in between. The CDR3 is made up of 19 amino acids. CDR3 in amino acids: CASKLNVGRETYSNQPQHF. In DNA, the CDR3 is TGTGCCAGCAAATTGAATGTGGGCAGAGAAACTTATAGCAATCAGCCCCAGCATTTT.

By share, this clone ranks as medium-sized. The V and J genes are TRBV28 and TRBJ2-7; D ambiguous. The CDR3 sequence is 15 residues long. The V and J ends lost 1 base and 3 bases respectively, with 13 bases between them. Germline CDR1 is MDHEN and CDR2 is SYDVKM. The DNA of the CDR3 is TGTGCCAGCAGTTTATCCGACGGCCAGTTCTACGAGCAGTACTTC. Translated: CASSLSDGQFYEQYF.

The rearrangement uses TRBV28 and TRBJ2-7; D gene ambiguous. Germline CDR1 MDHEN, CDR2 SYDVKM. V was shortened by 4 bases and J by 2 bases, with 9 bases between the two germline ends. CDR3 length equals 13 residues. The DNA of the CDR3 is TGTGCCAGCAGTTGGGGAAGCACCTACGAGCAGTACGTC. Encoded protein: CASSWGSTYEQYV.

The chain recombines TRBV29-1 with TRBJ1-1, with D possibly being TRBD1 (5 bases). The germline V and J ends were trimmed by 7 bases and 6 bases, with 15 bases remaining between them. CDR3 length: 12 amino acids. CDR1 is SQVTM, CDR2 ANQGSEA, per germline. The CDR3 DNA reads TGCAGCGCCAAAGAACAGGCCCCTGAAGCTTTCTTT. Translating gives CSAKEQAPEAFF. Combining the CDR3 with reference TRBV29-1 and TRBJ1-1 gives the whole variable domain SAVISQKPSRDICQRGTSLTIQCQVDSQVTMMFWYRQQPGQSLTLIATANQGSEATYESGFVIDKFPISRPNLTFSTLTVSNMSPEDSSIYLCSAKEQAPEAFFGQGTRLTVV.

The chain recombines TRBV4-1 with TRBJ2-5, with 11 bases fitting TRBD2. The CDR3 length is 18 residues. V was pared by 0 bases and J by 5 bases, with 11 bases of the junction left unmatched. CDR1 and CDR2 from the germline V gene are MGHRA and YSYEKL. CDR3: CASSQEMRLAGGWETQYF. CDR3 DNA: TGCGCCAGCAGCCAAGAAATGAGGCTAGCGGGGGGCTGGGAGACCCAGTACTTC.

V gene TRBV4-1 combines with J gene TRBJ2-3; D uncertain. In germline, CDR1 is MGHRA, CDR2 YSYEKL. The CDR3 totals 14 residues. The V gene lost 8 bases and the J gene lost 2 bases, with 14 bases spanning the gap. CDR3 protein: CASGEDGPTDTQYF. The CDR3 DNA reads TGCGCCAGCGGTGAAGACGGGCCCACAGATACGCAGTATTTT.

The chain employs TRBV4-1 and TRBJ2-7; tentative D call: TRBD1 (5 bases). The CDR3 runs to 14 residues. Between the trimmed V and J ends, which lost 4 bases and 3 bases, there was a span of 13 bases. CDR1 and CDR2 (germline): MGHRA, YSYEKL. CDR3 amino acids: CASSLDSLYYEQYF. Here the CDR3 DNA reads TGCGCCAGCAGCCTCGACAGTCTATACTACGAGCAGTACTTC.

The V and J genes are TRBV7-8 and TRBJ1-2, with TRBD1 matching 10 bases. Germline CDR1 is SGHVS and CDR2 is FQNEAQ. Germline trimming cut 5 bases from V and 8 bases from J; bases unmatched to any gene: 8. This CDR3 contains 14 residues. CDR3 DNA sequence: TGTGCCAGCAGCACCGGGACAGGGGATCTGGGCTACACCTTC. It yields the protein CASSTGTGDLGYTF.

This clone was seen a handful of times. The chain carries TRBV19 and TRBJ2-1; TRBD2 matches 8 bases. CDR3 length equals 14 residues. The germline CDR1 and CDR2 sequences are LNHDA and SQIVND (reference sequence). The trim removed 5 bases at V and 9 bases at J, leaving 9 bases unmatched. The DNA of the CDR3 is TGTGCCAGTAGTTCTGCGGGAGGCATGGGTGAGCAGTTCTTC. This encodes CASSSAGGMGEQFF.

This sequence joins TRBV4-1 and TRBJ1-5, with TRBD1 as a possible D gene (6 bases). The CDR3 has 14 amino acids. Trimming stripped 3 bases from V and 3 bases from J, with 9 bases between. Looked up from germline, CDR1 is MGHRA and CDR2 is YSYEKL. In DNA form, the CDR3 reads TGCGCCAGCAGCCATGGACAGAACAATCAGCCCCAGCATTTT. Translating it yields CASSHGQNNQPQHF.

The chain links TRBV6-5 to TRBJ1-1, with D tentatively TRBD1 (5 bases). This CDR3 spans 14 amino acids. Germline V gives CDR1 MNHEY, CDR2 SVGAGI. V was clipped by 5 bases and J by 3 bases, with 13 bases between them. The DNA for the CDR3 is TGTGCCAGCAGTCCACCTCCAGGGCACACTGAAGCTTTCTTT. Amino acids: CASSPPPGHTEAFF.

The V call is TRBV7-9, the J call TRBJ1-1; perhaps TRBD1 as D (6 bases). CDR1 SEHNR and CDR2 FQNEAQ come from the germline V gene (reference sequence). The CDR3 sequence is 14 residues long. V was trimmed by 3 bases and J by 1 base, leaving 9 bases between them. The CDR3 coding sequence is TGTGCCAGCAGCTTGGAGGACAGGAACACTGAAGCTTTCTTT. Its protein is CASSLEDRNTEAFF.

The rearrangement links TRBV27 to TRBJ2-1; D is ambiguous. The germline CDR1 and CDR2 sequences are MNHEY and SMNVEV (reference sequence). The CDR3 spans 14 residues. Trimming left V 3 bases short and J 4 bases short, with 10 bases between. The CDR3, as DNA: TGTGCCAGCAGTTTGTGGTCGGAGTACAATGAGCAGTTCTTC. Encoded protein: CASSLWSEYNEQFF.

The chain employs TRBV7-8 and TRBJ2-2; unclear D gene. CDR1 is SGHVS, CDR2 FQNEAQ, per germline. Between the trimmed V and J ends, which lost 3 bases and 4 bases, there was a span of 12 bases. This CDR3 contains 15 residues. Here the CDR3 DNA reads TGTGCCAGCAGCTTCGGGTATGGCGGCACCGGGGAGCTGTTTTTT. It yields the protein CASSFGYGGTGELFF.

The V call is TRBV4-2, the J call TRBJ1-2; tentatively, D is TRBD1 (5 bases). Germline CDR1 and CDR2: LGHNA and YNFKEQ. The CDR3 length is 18 residues. The V end lost 0 bases, the J end lost 7 bases, and 24 bases lay between the germline ends. The DNA for the CDR3 is TGTGCCAGCAGCCAAGATCGGGACTTCCCAGACCTGCGTGGTGGCTACACCTTC. Translated: CASSQDRDFPDLRGGYTF.

The V and J genes are TRBV21-1 and TRBJ2-3; TRBD2, the table's D call, lacks a check against the DNA. TRBV21-1 is tagged as a pseudogene. There are 18 residues in the CDR3. The CDR3 reads CASSTERGLAVSTDTQYF. CDR3 DNA: TGTGCCAGCAGCACAGAACGCGGACTAGCGGTCAGCACAGATACGCAGTATTTT.

The rearrangement joins TRBV6-4 to TRBJ2-3; 8 bases match TRBD2. V lost 4 bases to trimming and J lost 0 bases; unmatched junction nucleotides: 0. Germline V gene lookup returns CDR1 MRHNA and CDR2 SNTAGT. The CDR3 length is 14 residues. CDR3 amino acids: CASSASGSTDTQYF. In nucleotides, the CDR3 is TGTGCCAGCAGTGCTAGCGGGAGCACAGATACGCAGTATTTT.

The genes are TRBV6-5 and TRBJ1-5; 7 bases map to TRBD1. From germline, CDR1 is MNHEY and CDR2 SVGAGI. CDR3 length: 14 residues. The J segment lost 4 bases and the V segment lost 2 bases, leaving 2 bases of the junction unmatched. CDR3 nucleotides: TGTGCCAGCAGTTACGCAGGGGGGAATCAGCCCCAGCATTTT. Its protein is CASSYAGGNQPQHF.

J is TRBJ2-1 and V is TRBV2, with a weak D call TRBD2 (5 bases). There are 13 residues in the CDR3. Trimming removed 8 bases from V and 7 bases from J, with 15 bases in between. Germline V CDR1 and CDR2: SNHLY, FYNNEI. In DNA, the CDR3 is TGTGCCAGCCACGGGCTCAGGAGGAATGAGCAGTTCTTC. Amino acid sequence: CASHGLRRNEQFF.

The chain combines TRBV27 with TRBJ2-3, with D hard to call. This CDR3 spans 13 amino acids. The V gene's germline CDR1 is MNHEY and CDR2 SMNVEV (reference sequence). V lost 3 bases to trimming and J lost 0 bases, with 4 bases between them. CDR3 coding DNA: TGTGCCAGCAGTTTCGGTAGCACAGATACGCAGTATTTT. Translating it yields CASSFGSTDTQYF.

The chain has TRBV21-1 and TRBJ2-7. TRBV21-1 is labeled a pseudogene. The CDR3 extends over 13 amino acids. For the CDR3, the DNA is TGTGCCAGCAGCCCTGAGGGGGGCTACGAGCAGTACGTC. Translation: CASSPEGGYEQYV.

The rearrangement uses TRBV6-1 and TRBJ2-5; a possible D gene is TRBD1 (5 bases). V was clipped by 3 bases and J by 3 bases, with 17 bases between them. This CDR3 has 16 residues. CDR1 and CDR2 from the germline V gene are MNHNS and SASEGT. DNA of the CDR3: TGTGCCAGCAGTGAGGCGGCAGGGAAAGAGAAAGAGACCCAGTACTTC. It codes for CASSEAAGKEKETQYF.

By share, this clone counts as medium-sized. V gene TRBV10-1 combines with J gene TRBJ2-1, with D uncertain. Germline V CDR1 and CDR2: WNHNN, SYGVQD (reference sequence). Deletions cut 3 bases from V and 5 bases from J, with 5 bases between. This CDR3 spans 12 amino acids. CDR3 in DNA: TGCGCCAGCAGTGAACCCGACAATGAGCAGTTCTTC. Its protein is CASSEPDNEQFF.

This clone was seen just once. This chain joins TRBV6-6 and TRBJ2-1; 7 bases fit TRBD1. J lost 6 bases, V lost 6 bases, and 8 bases had no gene match. Germline lookup yields CDR1 MNHNY and CDR2 SVGAGI (reference sequence). This CDR3 contains 14 residues. The CDR3: CASRPSAGGNEQFF. Written as DNA, the CDR3 is TGTGCCAGCAGGCCCAGTGCAGGGGGCAATGAGCAGTTCTTC.

This clone is termed large. The V call is TRBV7-8, the J call TRBJ2-7; TRBD2 matches 11 bases. The CDR3 is 15 amino acids. CDR1 and CDR2 from the germline V gene are SGHVS and FQNEAQ. The J segment lost 5 bases and the V segment lost 5 bases, leaving 8 bases of the junction unmatched. In DNA form, the CDR3 reads TGTGCCAGCAGCCCACTAGCGGGAGTGGACCACGAGCAGTACGTC. This translates into CASSPLAGVDHEQYV.

The genes are TRBV9 and TRBJ2-3, with TRBD2 identical over 7 bases. Trimming took 6 bases from V and 4 from J; bases not matched to a gene: 5. The CDR3 spans 13 residues. Looked up from germline, CDR1 is SGDLS and CDR2 is YYNGEE. The CDR3 loop reads CASNGGSPDTQYF. DNA of the CDR3: TGTGCCAGCAATGGCGGGAGTCCAGATACGCAGTATTTT.

The gene calls are TRBV6-1 and TRBJ1-6, with unresolved D. Germline CDR1 and CDR2: MNHNS and SASEGT. CDR3 size: 15 residues. V lost 3 bases and J 9 bases, leaving 15 bases between the germline ends. This CDR3 reads CASSDGQAPRSPLHF. DNA of the CDR3: TGTGCCAGCAGTGACGGTCAGGCGCCTCGTTCACCCCTCCACTTT.

This clone was seen a few times. The gene calls are TRBV10-1 and TRBJ1-3; D call uncertain. This CDR3 comprises 14 residues. V dropped 4 bases and J dropped 0 bases, with 7 bases sitting between them. The germline V gene has CDR1 WNHNN and CDR2 SYGVQD (reference sequence). Written as DNA, the CDR3 is TGCGCCAGCAGTGCGGACCTCTCTGGAAACACCATATATTTT. Its translation is CASSADLSGNTIYF.

The chain carries TRBV9 and TRBJ2-3, with 12 bases matching TRBD2. This CDR3 spans 15 amino acids. Germline V gene lookup returns CDR1 SGDLS and CDR2 YYNGEE. With V trimmed by 2 bases and J by 4 bases, 2 bases remained unmatched. The CDR3 bases are TGTGCCAGCAGCGTGACTAGCGGGAGAGCAGATACGCAGTATTTT. Translation gives CASSVTSGRADTQYF.

This clone was counted between two and nine times. The V gene is TRBV5-4, the J gene TRBJ1-1; D is ambiguous. Germline-derived CDR1 and CDR2 are SGHNT and YYREEE (reference sequence). Trimming took 6 bases from V and 4 from J, leaving 13 bases between them. This CDR3 region has 13 residues. CDR3 sequence (DNA): TGTGCCAGCATCCACGACGCGGGCACTGAAGCTTTCTTT. Protein product: CASIHDAGTEAFF.

This clone has more than one count but fewer than ten. For the CDR3, the DNA is TGTGCCAGCAGCCCTCCTTTGCGGGGCTCTGGGGCCAACGTCCTGACTTTC. It specifies CASSPPLRGSGANVLTF. This chain links TRBV7-8 with TRBJ2-6; the D gene is possibly TRBD2 (6 bases). Germline V gene lookup returns CDR1 SGHVS and CDR2 FQNEAQ. This CDR3 spans 17 amino acids. V gave up 5 bases and J gave up 0 bases, with 14 bases separating them.